This entry lists 23 T cell receptor beta chains sequenced from one sample in a study of long-term antiretroviral therapy in people with HIV. The libraries were made with immunoSEQ v3.0 at survey level. TCRdb's copy holds only in-frame clones and misses some; the assay was immunoSEQ multiplex PCR. The table has 21,000 or so clones, around 80% seen once. The sample here was unsorted PBMCs, taken 0.5 years after starting antiretroviral therapy. These receptors came from a man aged 18 to 29 with HIV.

The chain couples TRBV7-9 to TRBJ1-1, with unresolved D. Per the germline V gene, CDR1 is SEHNR and CDR2 is FQNEAQ (reference sequence). The CDR3 loop spans 11 amino acids. The germline V and J ends were trimmed by 1 base and 7 bases, with 4 bases remaining between them. For the CDR3, the DNA is TGTGCCAGCAGCTTAGATCATGAAGCTTTCTTT. It yields the protein CASSLDHEAFF.

This chain joins TRBV19 and TRBJ2-1; D ambiguous. V lost 5 bases to trimming and J lost 5 bases, with 10 bases between them. CDR3 length equals 13 residues. Germline V gives CDR1 LNHDA, CDR2 SQIVND (reference sequence). This chain's CDR3 is CASSFVGNNEQFF. DNA of the CDR3: TGTGCCAGTAGTTTCGTGGGGAACAATGAGCAGTTCTTC.

The chain carries TRBV28 and TRBJ1-2, with a tentative D call TRBD1 (5 bases). From germline, CDR1 is MDHEN and CDR2 SYDVKM. The V and J ends lost 8 bases and 5 bases respectively, with 24 bases between them. The CDR3 spans 16 residues. CDR3 protein: CASGRGGMITIYGYTF. CDR3 sequence (DNA): TGTGCCAGCGGTCGGGGGGGAATGATAACAATATATGGCTACACCTTC.

This clone showed up just once. The V call is TRBV5-8, the J call TRBJ1-1; D not certain. With 1 base removed from V and 2 bases from J, the gap between germline ends came to 12 bases. The CDR3 has 15 residues. Germline V gene lookup returns CDR1 SGHTS and CDR2 YDEGEE. The CDR3 spells CASSLNPGPNTEAFF. The CDR3 DNA sequence: TGTGCCAGCAGCTTGAACCCTGGACCAAACACTGAAGCTTTCTTT.

The table lists this clone with a few counts. The gene calls are TRBV6-7 and TRBJ2-2, with D tentatively TRBD2 (6 bases). TRBV6-7 is an ORF; its function is uncertain. With 2 bases removed from V and 5 bases from J, the gap between germline ends came to 18 bases. There are 17 residues in the CDR3. The CDR3 is CASSYIRDSSHTGELFF. The DNA for the CDR3 is TGTGCCAGCAGTTACATACGGGACTCAAGTCATACCGGGGAGCTGTTTTTT.

The chain is built from TRBV6-6 and TRBJ2-1; D may match TRBD1 or TRBD2 (6 bases each). The germline V gene encodes CDR1 MNHNY and CDR2 SVGAGI (reference sequence). The V gene lost 2 bases and the J gene lost 5 bases, with 13 bases spanning the gap. The CDR3 consists of 15 residues. This chain's CDR3 is CASSYRGGLNNEQFF. CDR3 nucleotides: TGTGCCAGCAGTTACCGAGGGGGGCTCAACAATGAGCAGTTCTTC.

The V call is TRBV10-3, the J call TRBJ1-2; D might be TRBD1 (5 bases). This CDR3 comprises 17 residues. Deletions cut 3 bases from V and 1 base from J, with 18 bases between. CDR1 and CDR2 from the germline V gene are ENHRY and SYGVKD. CDR3 amino acids: CAISESLMLGDNYGYTF. In DNA form, the CDR3 reads TGTGCCATCAGTGAATCTCTTATGCTAGGGGATAACTATGGCTACACCTTC.

In regard to this clone: One end of the junction fails to match germline, which may point to a read error. The chain has TRBV28 and TRBJ2-1, with 7 bases lining up with TRBD2. Germline assignment: CDR1 MDHEN and CDR2 SYDVKM. The CDR3 has 12 amino acids. The CDR3 region is CASSSPGGGLVF. As DNA, the CDR3 is TGTGCCAGCAGTTCTCCGGGGGGTGGGCTAGTCTTC.

The chain combines TRBV19 with TRBJ2-3; 9 bases map to TRBD2. Per germline, CDR1 LNHDA and CDR2 SQIVND (reference sequence). Trimming at V came to 4 bases and at J to 6 bases, leaving 11 bases not matched to a gene. The CDR3 consists of 16 residues. The chain's CDR3 is CASSSRLADSRDTQYF. CDR3 DNA: TGTGCCAGTAGTAGTAGACTAGCGGACTCAAGGGATACGCAGTATTTT.

The rearrangement joins TRBV27 to TRBJ2-1, with TRBD2 identical over 7 bases. The CDR3 extends over 16 amino acids. J was trimmed by 1 base and V by 8 bases; bases with no gene match: 11. Germline CDR1 MNHEY, CDR2 SMNVEV (reference sequence). CDR3 in amino acids: CASVKGGAGSYNEQFF. Written as DNA, the CDR3 is TGTGCCAGCGTTAAGGGTGGAGCGGGGTCCTACAATGAGCAGTTCTTC.

J is TRBJ2-3 and V is TRBV9; D may match TRBD1 or TRBD2 (5 bases each). CDR3 length equals 14 residues. Germline lookup yields CDR1 SGDLS and CDR2 YYNGEE. Deletions cut 2 bases from V and 8 bases from J, with 15 bases between. CDR3 coding DNA: TGTGCCAGCAGCGTGGGGCAGGGAGTTGGTACGCAGTATTTT. Its protein product is CASSVGQGVGTQYF. Drawing the rest from reference TRBV9 and TRBJ2-3, the complete variable domain is DSGVTQTPKHLITATGQRVTLRCSPRSGDLSVYWYQQSLDQGLQFLIQYYNGEERAKGNILERFSAQQFPDLHSELNLSSLELGDSALYFCASSVGQGVGTQYFGPGTRLTVL.

This chain uses TRBV9 with TRBJ1-3; perhaps TRBD1 as D (6 bases). Germline V gene sequence: CDR1 SGDLS, CDR2 YYNGEE. The CDR3 covers 17 residues. Trimming cost V 4 bases and J 0 bases, with 17 bases left between them. The CDR3: CASSPQEKTGSGNTIYF. CDR3 in DNA: TGTGCCAGCAGCCCGCAAGAGAAGACAGGCTCTGGAAACACCATATATTTT.

This clone was found once. The chain uses TRBV27 and TRBJ2-7, with 9 bases identical to TRBD1. Germline V lookup: CDR1 MNHEY, CDR2 SMNVEV (reference sequence). The CDR3 loop spans 20 amino acids. J lost 2 bases, V lost 8 bases, and 25 bases had no gene match. The CDR3 loop reads CASGRTGASGREKVAYEQYF. DNA for the CDR3: TGTGCCAGCGGTAGGACAGGGGCGTCCGGGCGGGAGAAGGTGGCCTACGAGCAGTACTTC.

The chain combines TRBV9 with TRBJ2-2; 8 bases line up with TRBD1. Losses at the gene ends were 4 bases for V and 7 bases for J; bases not matched to a gene: 6. The germline V gene encodes CDR1 SGDLS and CDR2 YYNGEE. This CDR3 region has 14 residues. In DNA, the CDR3 is TGTGCCAGCAGCCTAGGACAGGGCGGCGGGGAGCTGTTTTTT. It yields the protein CASSLGQGGGELFF.

This clone came up a few times. The same CDR3 also results from other DNA sequences found in this sample. V is TRBV7-2 and J is TRBJ2-2, with 15 bases that match TRBD2. CDR3 length: 17 amino acids. Germline values: CDR1 SGHTA, CDR2 FQGNSA. The ends lost 5 bases at V and 4 bases at J; junction bases unmatched: 5. The CDR3 DNA is TGTGCCAGCAGCCTAGGACTAGCGGGGGGGCCCACCGGGGAGCTGTTTTTT. Translated, it gives CASSLGLAGGPTGELFF.

This clone is medium-sized (0.01 to 0.1%). The chain has TRBV9 and TRBJ1-6; D is unresolved. The CDR3 contains 17 residues. Per the germline V gene, CDR1 is SGDLS and CDR2 is YYNGEE. V gave up 4 bases and J gave up 0 bases, with 14 bases separating them. The CDR3 is CASSPRSPISYNSPLHF. CDR3 coding DNA: TGTGCCAGCAGCCCCCGGAGTCCGATCTCCTATAATTCACCCCTCCACTTT.

The sample holds one count of this clone. The chain uses TRBV7-9 and TRBJ1-4; perhaps TRBD1 as D (5 bases). CDR1 and CDR2 (germline): SEHNR, FQNEAQ (reference sequence). Trimming removed 0 bases at V and 4 bases at J, with 6 bases between. The CDR3 extends over 14 amino acids. The CDR3 here is CASSLAQGNEKLFF. In nucleotides, the CDR3 is TGTGCCAGCAGCTTAGCGCAGGGTAATGAAAAACTGTTTTTT.

This sequence joins TRBV27 and TRBJ2-5; TRBD1 or TRBD2 may be the D gene (5 bases each). CDR3 length: 13 residues. Germline V gene sequence: CDR1 MNHEY, CDR2 SMNVEV (reference sequence). Trimming pared 0 bases from V and 4 bases from J, leaving 6 bases between. The CDR3 nucleotides are TGTGCCAGCAGTTTATCAGGGACAGAGACCCAGTACTTC. Translating gives CASSLSGTETQYF.

The chain uses TRBV4-3 and TRBJ1-1; perhaps TRBD1 as D (5 bases). This CDR3 comprises 16 residues. The V end lost 2 bases, the J end lost 1 base, and 14 bases lay between the germline ends. The germline gives CDR1 LGHNA, CDR2 YSLEER. The CDR3 region has the DNA TGCGCCAGCAGCCAATCAGGTGGGACCAGGAACACTGAAGCTTTCTTT. Translated: CASSQSGGTRNTEAFF.

The V and J genes are TRBV18 and TRBJ1-4; 7 nucleotides match TRBD1. V was clipped by 5 bases and J by 5 bases; unmatched bases: 11. The CDR3 is 16 residues long. CDR1 and CDR2 (germline): KGHSH, LQKENI. The CDR3 here is CASSAERQGRNEKLFF. In DNA, the CDR3 is TGTGCCAGCTCAGCCGAAAGACAGGGTAGGAATGAAAAACTGTTTTTT. The variable domain in full, with the rest retrieved from reference TRBV18 and TRBJ1-4, is NAGVMQNPRHLVRRRGQEARLRCSPMKGHSHVYWYRQLPEEGLKFMVYLQKENIIDESGMPKERFSAEFPKEGPSILRIQQVVRGDSAAYFCASSAERQGRNEKLFFGSGTQLSVL.

Here the CDR3 DNA reads TGTGCCAGCAGCCCGGCGGACAGGAAAGAAAGTGAGCAGTTCTTC. Translating it yields CASSPADRKESEQFF. The chain is built from TRBV7-3 and TRBJ2-1, with 7 bases aligning to TRBD1. The CDR3 runs to 15 residues. CDR1 SGHTA and CDR2 FQGTGA come from the germline V gene. The ends lost 5 bases at V and 9 bases at J; junction bases unmatched: 13.

V gene TRBV6-5 combines with J gene TRBJ2-5, with TRBD2 matching over 11 bases. CDR1 and CDR2 from the germline V gene are MNHEY and SVGAGI. The CDR3 extends over 15 amino acids. V gave up 0 bases and J gave up 11 bases; unmatched junction bases: 8. CDR3 sequence reads: CASSYSLSGRALQYF. The DNA for the CDR3 is TGTGCCAGCAGTTACTCCCTTAGCGGGAGGGCCTTGCAGTACTTC.

The chain has TRBV18 and TRBJ2-4, with TRBD2 as a possible D gene (5 bases). The CDR3 is 17 residues long. V was trimmed by 6 bases and J by 0 bases, leaving 18 bases between them. The germline V gene has CDR1 KGHSH and CDR2 LQKENI. CDR3 sequence: CASSLPGGSLAKNIQYF. The CDR3 DNA is TGTGCCAGCTCCCTTCCTGGCGGGTCGTTAGCCAAAAACATTCAGTACTTC.